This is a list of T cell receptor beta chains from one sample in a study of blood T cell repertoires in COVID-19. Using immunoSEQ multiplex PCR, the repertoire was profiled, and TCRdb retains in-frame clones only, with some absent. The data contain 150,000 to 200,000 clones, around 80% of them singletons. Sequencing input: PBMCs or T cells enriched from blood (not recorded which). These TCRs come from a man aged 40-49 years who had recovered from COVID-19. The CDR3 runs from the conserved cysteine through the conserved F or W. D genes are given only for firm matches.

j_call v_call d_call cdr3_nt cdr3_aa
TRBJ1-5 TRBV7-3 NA TGTGCCAGCAGCATCATTCACGGTCAGCCCCAGCATTTT CASSIIHGQPQHF
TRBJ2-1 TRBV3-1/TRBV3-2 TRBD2 TGTGCCAGCAGCCAAGTGAGGAGCGGGGGGCGCTCCTACAATGAGCAGTTCTTC CASSQVRSGGRSYNEQFF
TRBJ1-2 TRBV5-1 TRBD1 TGCGCCAGCAGCCCCGGGACAGGGCCCCAGTCTAACTATGGCTACACCTTC CASSPGTGPQSNYGYTF
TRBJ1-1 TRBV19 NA TGTGCCAGTAGTATAGCATCGAACACTGAAGCTTTCTTT CASSIASNTEAFF
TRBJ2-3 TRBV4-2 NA TGTGCCTCAGGGGATGGCGGCTACACAGATACGCAGTATTTT CASGDGGYTDTQYF
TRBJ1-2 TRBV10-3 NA TGTGCCATCAGTGACGCCCGCGACACTCAAGGCTACACCTTC CAISDARDTQGYTF
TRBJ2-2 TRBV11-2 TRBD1 TGTGCCAGCAGCGTGGACAGGACCGGGGAGCTGTTTTTT CASSVDRTGELFF
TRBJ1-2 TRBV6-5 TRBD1 TGTGCCAGCATACGCCTAGGCAGGGGGAACTATGGCTACACCTTC CASIRLGRGNYGYTF
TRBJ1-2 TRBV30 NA TGTGCCTGGAGTGTAGGGCAGGGTGGTGGCTACACCTTC CAWSVGQGGGYTF
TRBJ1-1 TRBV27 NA TGTGCCAGCAGCCCCCGCGTCTTGGGCGACACTGAAGCTTTCTTT CASSPRVLGDTEAFF